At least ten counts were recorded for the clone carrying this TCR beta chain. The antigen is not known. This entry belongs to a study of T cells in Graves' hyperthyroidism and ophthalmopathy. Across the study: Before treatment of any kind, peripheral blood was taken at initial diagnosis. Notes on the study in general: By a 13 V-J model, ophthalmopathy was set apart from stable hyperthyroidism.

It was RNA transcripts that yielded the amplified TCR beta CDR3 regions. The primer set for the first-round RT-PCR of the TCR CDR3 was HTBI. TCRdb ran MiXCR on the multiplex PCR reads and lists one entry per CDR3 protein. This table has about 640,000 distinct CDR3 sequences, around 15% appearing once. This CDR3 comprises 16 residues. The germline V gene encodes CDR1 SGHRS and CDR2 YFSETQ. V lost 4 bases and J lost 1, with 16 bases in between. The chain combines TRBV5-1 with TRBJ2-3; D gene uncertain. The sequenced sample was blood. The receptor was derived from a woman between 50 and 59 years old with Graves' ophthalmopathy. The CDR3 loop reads CASSGEPNVGTDTQYF. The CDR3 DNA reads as TGCGCCAGCAGCGGGGAACCAAACGTGGGCACAGATACGCAGTATTTT.